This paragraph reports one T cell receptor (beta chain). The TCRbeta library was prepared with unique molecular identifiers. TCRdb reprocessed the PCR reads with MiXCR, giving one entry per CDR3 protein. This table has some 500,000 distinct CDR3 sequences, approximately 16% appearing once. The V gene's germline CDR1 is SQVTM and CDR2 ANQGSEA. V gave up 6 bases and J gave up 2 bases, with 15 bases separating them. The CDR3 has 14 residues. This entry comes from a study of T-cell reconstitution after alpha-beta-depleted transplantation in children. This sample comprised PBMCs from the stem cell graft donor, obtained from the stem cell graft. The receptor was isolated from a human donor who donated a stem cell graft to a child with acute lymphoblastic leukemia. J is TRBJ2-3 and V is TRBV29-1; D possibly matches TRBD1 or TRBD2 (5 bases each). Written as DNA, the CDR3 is TGCAGCGTCGAACCGGGACCGCTCACAGATACGCAGTATTTT. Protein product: CSVEPGPLTDTQYF.